This T cell receptor (beta chain) was retrieved from a study of blood T cells in healthy people across ages. Study-wide results and caveats: Whereas aged donors had fewer naive CD4+ cells, long-lived donors had more of them and higher diversity. Getting older went along with TCR beta diversity per million T cells dropping roughly linearly. Researchers said unsorted PBMCs prevented a conclusive naive versus antigen-experienced comparison.

It was with a sample-barcoded 5' primer and a J-beta primer mix that a second PCR of about 7 to 12 cycles was run. A minimum of 2.5 million CDR3-containing paired-end reads was obtained for each sample. TCRdb re-called the 5' RACE reads with MiXCR, one entry per CDR3 protein. This sample carries more than 1 million distinct CDR3 sequences, 40% to 45% of them seen once, and the ten largest clones take approximately 17%. CDR3 size: 14 residues. V was clipped by 0 bases and J by 2 bases, with 9 bases between them. Germline V gene sequence: CDR1 SGDLS, CDR2 YYNGEE. In regard to this clonotype: Antigen specificity is unknown.

The TCR sequence derives from a woman aged 55-69 years in good health. The J gene is TRBJ2-7, the V gene TRBV9; D may be TRBD1 (6 bases). The sequenced sample was blood. CDR3 protein: CASSVEAGAYEQYF. The CDR3 region has the DNA TGTGCCAGCAGCGTAGAGGCAGGGGCCTACGAGCAGTACTTC.